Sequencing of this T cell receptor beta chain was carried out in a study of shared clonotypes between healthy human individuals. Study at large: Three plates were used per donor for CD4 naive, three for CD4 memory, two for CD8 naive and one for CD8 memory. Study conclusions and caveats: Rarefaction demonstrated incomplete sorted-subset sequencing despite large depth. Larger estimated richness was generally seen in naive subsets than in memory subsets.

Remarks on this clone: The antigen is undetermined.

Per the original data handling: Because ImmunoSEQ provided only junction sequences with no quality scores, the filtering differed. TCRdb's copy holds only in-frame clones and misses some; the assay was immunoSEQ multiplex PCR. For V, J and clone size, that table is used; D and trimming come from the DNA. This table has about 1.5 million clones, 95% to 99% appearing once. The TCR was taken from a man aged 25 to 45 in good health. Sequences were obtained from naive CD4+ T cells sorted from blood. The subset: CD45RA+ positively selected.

The CDR3, as DNA: TGTGCCAGCAGCCAGAACAGGCCGAGCAAAAACATTCAGTACTTC. Its translation: CASSQNRPSKNIQYF. The chain recombines TRBV14 with TRBJ2-4; tentatively, D is TRBD1 (5 bases). The CDR3 is 15 residues long. Germline V gene sequence: CDR1 SGHDN, CDR2 FVKESK. V shed 3 bases and J shed 3 bases, with 12 bases lying between them.